A selection of T cell receptor beta chains follows, all from one sample in a study of cytomegalovirus exposure and HLA in healthy donors. Profiling relied on immunoSEQ multiplex PCR, and the TCRdb table lists in-frame clones only, not all of them. Among 100,000 or so clones listed, approximately 81% were seen once. Input material: PBMCs. The receptors shown here come from a male donor in good health and CMV-seropositive. The CDR3 runs from the conserved cysteine through the conserved F or W. D genes are given only for firm matches. The size entry is marked missing in some rows and otherwise reads once, few, many or a size class.

V	D	J	size	DNA	CDR3
TRBV6-6	.	TRBJ1-2	.	TGTGCCAGCAGTTCCGACAGGCAGTATGGCTACACCTTC	CASSSDRQYGYTF
TRBV19	TRBD2	TRBJ2-1	.	TGTGCCAGTAGTATGTTCGGGACTACGAGCTCCTACAATGAGCAGTTCTTC	CASSMFGTTSSYNEQFF
TRBV9	.	TRBJ2-3	.	TGTGCCAGCAGCGAACGCGGGACTCACCACACAGATACGCAGTATTTT	CASSERGTHHTDTQYF
TRBV19	.	TRBJ1-1	.	TGTGCCACTCACACTCTGGGCAGGCGAGCTTTCTTT	CATHTLGRRAFF
TRBV5-4	.	TRBJ1-1	.	TGTGCCAGCAGCTGGGACTGGAACACTGAAGCTTTCTTT	CASSWDWNTEAFF
TRBV6-6	.	TRBJ1-1	.	TGTGCCAGCAGTTACGAGGTGGACGAGCGGGAAGTTTTCTTT	CASSYEVDEREVFF
TRBV11-2	TRBD2	TRBJ2-5	.	TGTGCCAGCAGCATCGGGACTAGCGGGGATCAAGAGACCCAGTACTTC	CASSIGTSGDQETQYF
TRBV7-7	.	TRBJ1-3	.	TGTGCCAGCAGCTTAGCCCTGGAGGCTGGGAACACCATATATTTT	CASSLALEAGNTIYF
TRBV2	.	TRBJ2-5	.	TGTGCCAGCAGTGAAAATAGCGAAGAGACCCAGTACTTC	CASSENSEETQYF
TRBV7-8	.	TRBJ1-1	.	TGTGCCAGCAGCTTACGGTGGGCAGGGGAAGGTTTGAACACTGAAGCTTTCTTT	CASSLRWAGEGLNTEAFF
TRBV5-1	TRBD2	TRBJ2-1	.	TGCGCCAGCAGCGAAACCACTAGCGGGGGGTACAATGAGCAGTTCTTC	CASSETTSGGYNEQFF
TRBV20-1	TRBD1	TRBJ1-2	medium-sized	TGCAGTGCTAGAGCCGACAGGGGACACACCTTC	CSARADRGHTF
TRBV2	TRBD2	TRBJ2-3	once	TGTGCCAGCAGTGAGGCGACTAGCGGGGGCACAGATACGCAGTATTTT	CASSEATSGGTDTQYF
TRBV4-3	TRBD1	TRBJ1-6	.	TGCGCCAGCAGCCAAGATGACAGGGGGAATTTCGGTTCACCCCTCCACTTT	CASSQDDRGNFGSPLHF
TRBV5-1	.	TRBJ2-5	.	TGCGCCAGCAGCTCCCCAGGGATCGAGACCCAGTACTTC	CASSSPGIETQYF
TRBV4-3	TRBD1	TRBJ1-5	few	TGCGCCAGCAGCCTCGGACAGGGGGGCAATCAGCCCCAGCATTTT	CASSLGQGGNQPQHF
TRBV5-6	.	TRBJ1-2	.	TGTGCCAGCAGCTTACCGGGACTGATCTATGGCTACACCTTC	CASSLPGLIYGYTF
TRBV5-4	.	TRBJ1-3	.	TGTGCCAGCAGCTTGGCCGGGGGACCCTCTGGAAACACCATATATTTT	CASSLAGGPSGNTIYF
TRBV11-3	TRBD1	TRBJ2-1	.	TGTGCCAGCAGCTTAGATGACAGGGATAGCTCCTACAATGAGCAGTTCTTC	CASSLDDRDSSYNEQFF
TRBV7-2	TRBD1	TRBJ2-5	.	TGTGCCAGCAGCTTATCTTCCGGGACAGGGGGCGAGACCCAGTACTTC	CASSLSSGTGGETQYF
TRBV5-1	TRBD1	TRBJ2-3	.	TGCGCCAGCAGCTTTCGGACAGGGGAGGATACGCAGTATTTT	CASSFRTGEDTQYF
TRBV5-1	.	TRBJ2-1	.	TGCGCCAGCAGCTTGTCCGGGAATGAGCAGTTCTTC	CASSLSGNEQFF
TRBV7-8	.	TRBJ1-4	once	TGTGCCAGCAGCTTAAGGGGGAAAAGGGATGAAAAACTGTTTTTT	CASSLRGKRDEKLFF
TRBV13	.	TRBJ1-4	.	TGTGCCAGCAGCTCACGCGGCCGGCTTAATGAAAAACTGTTTTTT	CASSSRGRLNEKLFF
TRBV7-2	.	TRBJ1-2	.	TGTGCCAGCAGCTTAATAGGGGGACACCTAGCCGGGGGCTACACCTTC	CASSLIGGHLAGGYTF
TRBV6-1	.	TRBJ1-5	.	TGTGCCAGCACCGTAAGGGGTTCCCAGCCCCAGCATTTT	CASTVRGSQPQHF
TRBV5-1	TRBD1	TRBJ1-6	.	TGCGCCAGCAGCTTGGGACAGGGGTATAATTCACCCCTCCACTTT	CASSLGQGYNSPLHF
TRBV19	TRBD1	TRBJ2-5	few	TGTGCCAGTAGTCGGGGACAGGGGTGGGTAAAAGAGACCCAGTACTTC	CASSRGQGWVKETQYF
TRBV5-1	.	TRBJ1-2	.	TGCGCCAGCAAGGCCTTCGGGGGGAGTAATTATGGCTACACCTTC	CASKAFGGSNYGYTF
TRBV9	TRBD2	TRBJ2-2	.	TGTGCCAGCAGCGTAACGGGGGGACGGGGCACCGGGGAGCTGTTTTTT	CASSVTGGRGTGELFF
TRBV5-4	.	TRBJ1-2	.	TGTGCCAGCAGCTTGGCCGAGGGTGCTGGCTACACCTTC	CASSLAEGAGYTF
TRBV4-2	TRBD2	TRBJ2-5	.	TGTGCCAGCAGCCACGGAGCGGGGGGGCTTGGCACCATGGGAGGGGAGACCCAGTACTTC	CASSHGAGGLGTMGGETQYF
TRBV19	.	TRBJ1-2	once	TGTGCCAGTAGTATTCGTTCAGGGGACTATGGCTACACCTTC	CASSIRSGDYGYTF
TRBV7-2	TRBD2	TRBJ2-1	.	TGTGCCAGCAGCTCAACGGCAGCGGGGGGTTGGGAGCAGTTCTTC	CASSSTAAGGWEQFF
TRBV2	TRBD2	TRBJ2-1	.	TGTGCCAGCAGTCCCCCCCTAGCGGCCTACAATGAGCAGTTCTTC	CASSPPLAAYNEQFF
TRBV27	.	TRBJ1-2	once	TGTGCCAGCAGTTTACTCGGACAGTTACGCTATGGCTACACCTTC	CASSLLGQLRYGYTF
TRBV7-6	.	TRBJ1-4	.	TGTGCCAGCAGCCACGCGCGCGGTGAAAAACTGTTTTTT	CASSHARGEKLFF
TRBV29-1	TRBD1	TRBJ1-2	.	TGCAGCGTTCCGACAGGGGGCGGCTATGGCTACACCTTC	CSVPTGGGYGYTF
TRBV30	.	TRBJ1-1	few	TGTGCCTGGAGTTTTTCAGGGAACACTGAAGCTTTCTTT	CAWSFSGNTEAFF
TRBV25-1	.	TRBJ2-3	.	TGTGCCAGCACAGGGGCCGTAATCACAGATACGCAGTATTTT	CASTGAVITDTQYF
TRBV7-6	.	TRBJ1-1	.	TGTGCCAGCAGCGAAGGGGGGGGCAGGTATTTAACTGAAGCTTTCTTT	CASSEGGGRYLTEAFF
TRBV5-4	TRBD1	TRBJ2-1	.	TGTGCCAGCAGCTTGGGTCTCCACTTGGCAGGGGGTCGTATGGTAAATGAGCAGTTCTTC	CASSLGLHLAGGRMVNEQFF
TRBV30	TRBD1	TRBJ2-7	.	TGTGCCTGGAGTCATCAACAGGGGAGCGAGCAGTACTTC	CAWSHQQGSEQYF
TRBV5-6	TRBD1	TRBJ1-2	.	TGTGCCAGCAGCTTAGTACAGCGGACAGGGTTCGGCTACACCTTC	CASSLVQRTGFGYTF
TRBV11-2	.	TRBJ1-6	.	TGTGCCAGCACCTCTGTCTTGGGGGCCGCGAATTCACCCCTCCACTTT	CASTSVLGAANSPLHF
TRBV18	.	TRBJ2-3	once	TGTGCCAGCTCACCTACTCTATCGACTAGGAGCACAGATACGCAGTATTTT	CASSPTLSTRSTDTQYF
TRBV7-7	TRBD1	TRBJ2-5	.	TGTGCTAGCAGCCCGAGGCGTCAGGGGGCGGGGGAGACCCAGTACTTC	CASSPRRQGAGETQYF
TRBV27	TRBD1	TRBJ1-2	.	TGTGCCAGCAGTTACTCCGGGACAGGAAATTATGGCTACACCTTC	CASSYSGTGNYGYTF
TRBV30	TRBD1	TRBJ1-2	.	TGTGCCTGGAGACAGGGGACTAACTATGGCTACACCTTC	CAWRQGTNYGYTF
TRBV10-3	TRBD1	TRBJ1-1	.	TGTGCCATCAGTCCGACAGGGGGATTGACTGAAGCTTTCTTT	CAISPTGGLTEAFF
TRBV7-8	.	TRBJ1-5	.	TGTGCCAGCAGCAAGGCGTGGGAGGGCAGGAATCAGCCCCAGCATTTT	CASSKAWEGRNQPQHF
TRBV7-2	TRBD1	TRBJ2-3	.	TGTGCCAGCAGCTTAGACAGGGGAGATACGCAGTATTTT	CASSLDRGDTQYF